A selection of T cell receptor beta chains follows, all from one sample in a study of T-cell reconstitution after alpha-beta-depleted transplantation in children. TCRdb analysed the PCR reads with MiXCR anew, one entry per CDR3 protein. The data hold 450,000 to 700,000 distinct CDR3 sequences, with 27% observed a single time. The material was PBMCs, obtained before TCRalphabeta/CD19-depleted stem cell transplant. Receptor source: a boy in the first two years of life with Wiskott-Aldrich syndrome, due to receive a stem cell transplant. Both conserved end residues are part of each CDR3. The D gene is left open where the match is weak. Expanded clones get a size class; other rows say once, few or many, or leave the size out.

CDR3 protein,CDR3 DNA,J gene,D gene,clone size,V gene
CASHTLAGGRQYF,TGTGCCAGCCACACCCTAGCGGGAGGGCGTCAGTACTTC,TRBJ2-5,TRBD2,-,TRBV12-3/TRBV12-4
CASSLSGKITGELFF,TGTGCCAGCAGTCTCAGCGGGAAGATCACCGGGGAGCTGTTTTTT,TRBJ2-2,TRBD2,-,TRBV12-3/TRBV12-4
CASSFSVGQPQHF,TGTGCCAGCAGCTTCTCAGTAGGTCAGCCCCAGCATTTT,TRBJ1-5,-,-,TRBV7-2
CATSRDSGSLYNEQFF,TGTGCCACCAGCAGAGATAGCGGGAGCCTGTACAATGAGCAGTTCTTC,TRBJ2-1,TRBD2,-,TRBV15
CASSSGLPGDTQYF,TGCGCCAGCAGCTCGGGACTACCGGGAGATACGCAGTATTTT,TRBJ2-3,TRBD2,-,TRBV5-1
CASGESNEKLFF,TGCGCCAGCGGGGAAAGTAATGAAAAACTGTTTTTT,TRBJ1-4,-,-,TRBV10-2
CASSLNGWSRADTQYF,TGTGCCAGCAGCTTAAATGGGTGGTCCCGCGCAGATACGCAGTATTTT,TRBJ2-3,-,-,TRBV7-2
CSARERIQETQYF,TGCAGTGCTAGAGAACGGATCCAAGAGACCCAGTACTTC,TRBJ2-5,-,few,TRBV20-1
CSARIAGGTYEQYF,TGCAGTGCTCGTATAGCGGGAGGCACCTACGAGCAGTACTTC,TRBJ2-7,TRBD2,few,TRBV20-1
CATSARTGIYNEQFF,TGTGCCACCAGTGCCAGGACAGGGATCTACAATGAGCAGTTCTTC,TRBJ2-1,TRBD1,-,TRBV24-1
CAITSLAGDTQYF,TGTGCCATCACGTCCCTAGCGGGAGATACGCAGTATTTT,TRBJ2-3,TRBD2,few,TRBV10-3
CAIRGQGSSYNEQFF,TGTGCCATCCGGGGCCAGGGGAGTTCCTACAATGAGCAGTTCTTC,TRBJ2-1,-,-,TRBV10-3
CASSPFNREKLFF,TGTGCCAGCTCACCTTTTAACCGGGAAAAACTGTTTTTT,TRBJ1-4,-,-,TRBV18
CASSLAGSDEQFF,TGTGCCAGCAGCTTAGCGGGTAGCGATGAGCAGTTCTTC,TRBJ2-1,-,few,TRBV11-2
CASSQFRCGGVNTEAFF,TGCGCCAGCAGCCAATTTCGGTGTGGGGGCGTGAACACTGAAGCTTTCTTT,TRBJ1-1,-,few,TRBV4-1
CASSGLAGGLKSSYNEQFF,TGTGCCAGCAGTGGGTTAGCGGGAGGGCTAAAGAGCTCCTACAATGAGCAGTTCTTC,TRBJ2-1,TRBD2,-,TRBV6-1
CASSLQNTGELFF,TGTGCCAGCAGTTTACAGAACACCGGGGAGCTGTTTTTT,TRBJ2-2,-,many,TRBV5-1
CASSLLAGVPEQYF,TGTGCCAGCAGTTTATTAGCGGGAGTGCCCGAGCAGTACTTC,TRBJ2-7,TRBD2,-,TRBV27
CASSGGTSAGVRETQYF,TGTGCCAGCAGCGGAGGAACATCAGCGGGAGTAAGAGAGACCCAGTACTTC,TRBJ2-5,TRBD2,few,TRBV7-2
CASSLAAGEQYF,TGTGCCAGCAGCTTAGCGGCAGGCGAGCAGTACTTC,TRBJ2-7,-,few,TRBV5-8
CASSPVGAYEQYF,TGTGCCAGCAGCCCCGTCGGGGCCTACGAGCAGTACTTC,TRBJ2-7,-,-,TRBV9
CASSQGTGGYTF,TGCGCCAGCAGCCAAGGGACAGGAGGCTACACCTTC,TRBJ1-2,TRBD1,-,TRBV4-1
CATSRDPLLGTEVSF,TGTGCCACCAGCAGAGATCCCCTCCTCGGGACAGAAGTTTCCTTC,TRBJ1-2,TRBD1,few,TRBV15
CASSGTSGRGDEQFF,TGTGCCAGCAGTGGGACTAGCGGGAGAGGGGATGAGCAGTTCTTC,TRBJ2-1,TRBD2,-,TRBV27
CASSDENRGASETQYF,TGTGCCAGCAGCGACGAGAACAGGGGAGCTTCGGAGACCCAGTACTTC,TRBJ2-5,TRBD1,-,TRBV7-9
CASSKSGSNNEQFF,TGTGCCAGCAGTAAGAGCGGGAGCAACAATGAGCAGTTCTTC,TRBJ2-1,TRBD2,-,TRBV9
CSARAQTSYEQYF,TGCAGTGCTAGAGCACAAACCTCCTACGAGCAGTACTTC,TRBJ2-7,-,few,TRBV20-1
CASSYGTVYGYTF,TGTGCCAGCAGTTACGGGACAGTCTATGGCTACACCTTC,TRBJ1-2,TRBD1,once,TRBV12-3/TRBV12-4
CASSLVLAGASGELFF,TGCGCCAGCAGCTTGGTTCTAGCGGGAGCGTCCGGGGAGCTGTTTTTT,TRBJ2-2,TRBD2,-,TRBV5-1
CSARDGTSPQFF,TGCAGTGCTAGAGATGGGACTAGCCCTCAGTTCTTC,TRBJ2-1,TRBD2,-,TRBV20-1
CASSGGDRTSGSPQFF,TGCGCCAGCAGCGGAGGAGATCGGACTAGCGGGAGTCCGCAGTTCTTC,TRBJ2-1,TRBD2,-,TRBV5-1
CASSLTLNYGYTF,TGTGCCAGCAGTTTGACCCTTAACTATGGCTACACCTTC,TRBJ1-2,-,-,TRBV12-3/TRBV12-4
CASSYRISSYNEQFF,TGTGCCAGCAGCTATAGGATCTCCTCCTACAATGAGCAGTTCTTC,TRBJ2-1,-,-,TRBV7-2
CASSSGYNEQFF,TGCGCCAGCAGCTCTGGGTACAATGAGCAGTTCTTC,TRBJ2-1,-,many,TRBV6-5
CASTAGGNDYGYTF,TGTGCCAGCACCGCCGGGGGCAACGACTATGGCTACACCTTC,TRBJ1-2,-,-,TRBV7-8
CSARAITSGSMDEQYF,TGCAGTGCTAGAGCGATCACTAGCGGGAGCATGGACGAGCAGTACTTC,TRBJ2-7,TRBD2,-,TRBV20-1
CSAPTRYNEQFF,TGCAGTGCCCCGACTAGGTACAATGAGCAGTTCTTC,TRBJ2-1,-,few,TRBV20-1